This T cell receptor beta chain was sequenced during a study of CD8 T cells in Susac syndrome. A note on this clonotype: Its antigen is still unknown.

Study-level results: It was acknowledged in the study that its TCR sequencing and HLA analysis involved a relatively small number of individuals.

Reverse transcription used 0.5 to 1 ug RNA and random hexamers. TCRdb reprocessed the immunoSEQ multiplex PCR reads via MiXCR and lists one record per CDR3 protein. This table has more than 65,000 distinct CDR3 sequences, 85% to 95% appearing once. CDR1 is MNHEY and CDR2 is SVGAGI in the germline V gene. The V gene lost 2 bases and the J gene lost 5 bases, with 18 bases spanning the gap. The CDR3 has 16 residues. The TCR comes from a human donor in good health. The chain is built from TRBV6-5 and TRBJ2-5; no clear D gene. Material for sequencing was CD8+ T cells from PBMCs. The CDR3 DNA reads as TGTGCCAGCAGTTACCCCACCCGGGCTCTACCGGAGACCCAGTACTTC. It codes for CASSYPTRALPETQYF.